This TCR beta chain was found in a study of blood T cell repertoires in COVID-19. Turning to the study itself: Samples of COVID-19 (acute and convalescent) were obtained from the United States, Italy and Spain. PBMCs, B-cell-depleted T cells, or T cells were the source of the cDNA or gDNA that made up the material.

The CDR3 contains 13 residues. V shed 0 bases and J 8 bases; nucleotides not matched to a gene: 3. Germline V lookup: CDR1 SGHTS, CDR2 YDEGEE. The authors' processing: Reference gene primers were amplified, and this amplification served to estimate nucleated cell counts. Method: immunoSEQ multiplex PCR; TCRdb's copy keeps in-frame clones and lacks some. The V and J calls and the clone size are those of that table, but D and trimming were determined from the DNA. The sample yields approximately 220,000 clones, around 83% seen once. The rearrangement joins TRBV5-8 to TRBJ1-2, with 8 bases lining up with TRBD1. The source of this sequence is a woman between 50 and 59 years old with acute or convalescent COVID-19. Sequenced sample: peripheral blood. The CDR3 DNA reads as TGTGCCAGCAGCTTGGCCGGGACAGGAGGCTACACCTTC. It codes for CASSLAGTGGYTF.